Below, one TCR beta chain is given with its context. The antigen it recognizes is unknown. No clone much larger than this one lies a single base away; base qualities are absent. Ends trimmed: V by 6 bases, J by 3 bases; bases unmatched to a gene: 8. The CDR3 measures 14 amino acids from cysteine to phenylalanine. This entry keeps only the CDR3 DNA: 42 bases, framed from base 1. The germline V gene sets CDR1 to SNHLY and CDR2 to FYNNEI. These data come from a study of cytomegalovirus exposure and HLA in healthy donors (dated by TCRdb to about 2017). With regard to the full study: According to an earlier analysis of several hundred of the donors, about 170 million T cells yielded over 90 million unique TCR beta sequences and roughly 280 Gb of sequence data. A later genetic analysis used genome-wide SNP genotypes for 398 of the 666 donors, treating that subset as a discovery cohort. The study aimed to test whether cataloging public T cell receptors could reveal signatures of past pathogen exposure. To predict cytomegalovirus infection status, the study combined high-throughput TCR immunosequencing, statistical association of individual TCRs with disease status, and machine learning. In an earlier analysis of roughly 540 of the donors, high-throughput TCR beta sequencing was used to judge whether each TCR beta V gene segment behaved as functional or pseudogenic. The study used immunosequencing to profile the T cell repertoires of approximately 690 subjects and linked those repertoires to cytomegalovirus serostatus. The number of donors typed differed by locus, with about 629-630 for A, B, C, DRB1 and DQB1, 522 for DQA1, approximately 570 for DPA1, and some 450 for DPB1. A later analysis re-analyzed previously published TCR beta repertoires from approximately 700 donors and added high-resolution HLA genotyping to study TCR occurrence patterns. Donor age, sex, ethnicity and CMV serostatus were compiled alongside the repertoire data. HLA typing included class I and class II loci at four-digit resolution. Rather than using new phenotypic data, the later analysis identified candidate immune exposures from TCR beta sequences and from how often those sequences occurred across donors. The genetic ancestry cluster associated with self-reported Caucasian donors included around four fifths of the roughly 360 genotyped donors. Every discovery cohort repertoire had been produced on one sequencing platform. An early release covering about 600 HLA-typed donors comprised approximately 300 gigabases of sequencing data and around 80 million unique TCR sequences. In addition to the first cohort of 666 subjects, a separate validation cohort of about 120 different subjects was used. About five DR-DQ haplotypes were treated as single units for association and clustering because of strong linkage in the cohort. Among some 400 genotyped donors of the cohort, an average of about 220,000 unique TCR beta nucleotide sequences was sequenced per donor, of which roughly 18% were non-productive.

What the authors observed across the whole study: CMV serostatus was the only immune exposure information available for the cohort. Three of the identified cytomegalovirus-associated TCR beta chains were confirmed in vitro to be specific for cytomegalovirus antigens. In an earlier analysis of more than 500 of the donors, most TCR beta V segments appeared in productive rearrangements about 87% or about 30% of the time, broadly matching IMGT annotations. Linkage disequilibrium might explain the correlated functional status among segregating V segments, but an unknown experimental factor could not be ruled out. A later genetic analysis associated a missense DCLRE1C variant with V-gene and J-gene trimming of TCR beta chains, and an independent cohort replicated the association. At a false discovery rate of 0.05, a later analysis linked around 17,000 TCR beta sequences to specific HLA alleles. In a later analysis, HLA-associated TCR beta chains were found to be more clonally expanded and to have lower generation probabilities than equally common non-associated chains. When HLA alleles, especially DR and DQ, strongly co-occurred, TCR associations were difficult to assign to individual alleles. According to a later analysis, parvovirus B19, influenza, CMV and Epstein-Barr virus appeared linked to several top co-occurrence clusters. In a later analysis, most CMV-associated TCR beta chains were found to appear HLA-restricted, with HLA associations seemingly driven largely by CMV exposure. Most TCR sequences were seen in very few donors, while some public TCRs were found in many individuals. Because counts were too low, more than 15 rarely observed V segments, including chromosome 9 orphons, were excluded from the earlier analysis of about 500 of the donors. A total of 164 TCR beta chains were listed by the study as associated with cytomegalovirus. This cohort had only TCR beta chains sequenced, and the lack of alpha or paired-chain data limited which features could be detected. A further reported finding was that TCR beta sequences accurately predicted the HLA-A and HLA-B alleles for most subjects in the first cohort. Because HLA typing was unavailable for some donors at each locus, only the typed subset was used in association tests. According to the authors, the approach could potentially be generalized to other disease states and immunological phenotypes. A cluster of highly shared sequence variants was judged likely to be a technical artifact of the sequencing pipeline. Some IMGT-functional V segments, including TRBV6-2 and TRBV6-3, could not be distinguished by the 87-base-pair reads and were therefore excluded. The classifier was reported to diagnose cytomegalovirus status with high specificity and sensitivity in both the original and validation cohorts. In a later analysis, the rate of TCR association differed among HLA loci, with DRB1 alleles having the most associated TCRs and HLA-C alleles having the fewest. The presence/absence analyses assumed that sequencing depth was roughly uniform across donors, and that assumption may not be true. According to a later genetic analysis, donors in an Asian-associated ancestry cluster had fewer N-insertions in productive TCRs than the roughly 700-donor mean.

The library was prepared using the immunoSEQ multiplex PCR assay. The multiplex PCR relied on a mix of 60 forward primers for TCR Vbeta segments and 13 reverse primers for TCR Jbeta segments. The CDR3 region of rearranged TCR beta genes was amplified from genomic DNA with a multiplex PCR assay. The Illumina HiSeq System was used to sequence the amplified TCR beta libraries as 87-base-pair reads. The study's processing was this. Across the roughly 670 repertoires, a later analysis counted tens of millions of unique TCR beta chains, roughly 11 million of which were shared by at least two donors. Raw reads were error-corrected and collapsed into unique sequences by a nearest-neighbor algorithm in which closely related sequences were merged to remove PCR and sequencing errors. CDR3 sequences were aligned to IMGT reference sequences to assign V, D and J gene segments. For a sequence to be retained, a match of at least six nucleotides was required to both a V gene segment and a J gene segment. Rearrangements were classified as productive when the CDR3 lacked stop codons and remained in frame with V and J, and all other rearrangements were classified as non-productive. Following IMGT convention, CDR3 was defined as the stretch from the second conserved V-encoded cysteine up to the conserved J-encoded phenylalanine. Sequences without an unambiguous match to a single V gene segment were excluded from the earlier analysis of 587 of the donors. An earlier analysis of fewer than 750 of the donors classified V segments as functional when productive rearrangements were above 56.7% and as segregating when the standard deviation between donors was above 5%. A statistical classification framework was built to diagnose cytomegalovirus status from the catalog of TCR beta chain sequences. A later analysis assigned V and J genes by comparing TCR nucleotide sequences with IMGT/GENE-DB human TR gene sequences. In a later analysis, CDR3 sequences and most-parsimonious VDJ recombination scenarios were assigned using the TCRdist pipeline. In a later analysis, each TCR beta chain was defined by its CDR3 amino acid sequence together with its V-gene family, and reads without a unique V-gene family were excluded. As a way to deal with suspected cross-contamination and a sequencing artifact, a later analysis dropped 500 to 700 nucleotide sequences that were highly shared and had low generation probability. In a later analysis, a clonal expansion index for each public chain was calculated from normalized within-repertoire ranks of inferred template counts. Generation probabilities in a later analysis came from a VDJ recombination model fitted to out-of-frame rearrangements, and those results were checked against IGoR. In a later analysis, hypergeometric tests were used to score TCR-TCR, TCR-HLA and TCR-CMV co-occurrence, with a repertoire-size bias correction applied to TCR pairs. False discovery rates were estimated in a later analysis by permuting HLA or CMV assignments 20 times. In a later analysis, co-occurring TCRs were grouped using DBSCAN, with TCRdist sequence similarity added in when clustering inside HLA-allele-positive subsets. Repertoires with fewer than 30,000 or more than 120,000 public chains, plus five repertoires with anomalous nucleotide sharing, were excluded from co-occurrence clustering. TCRdb retrieved this table from immuneACCESS and kept in-frame rearrangements only. Not all clones are present; in checked studies, unresolved V genes account for under half, and no reason is known for the remainder. From that table come the V and J calls and clone size; the DNA was used to work out D and trimming. The sample table lists around 210,000 clones, roughly four fifths of them with a count of one. Approximately 2.5% of the sample comes from the top ten.

In total, just over 650 healthy bone marrow donors made up the cohort. At the time of sampling, all cohort members were nominally healthy, though unrecorded immune exposures were likely present. The donor was CMV seronegative and belonged to the group of more than 300 seronegative cohort members. Each donor provided a peripheral blood sample, and peripheral blood mononuclear cells were used for TCR beta sequencing. The Qiagen DNeasy Blood Extraction Kit was used to extract genomic DNA from the blood cell samples. This chain is built from TRBV2 and TRBJ2-7; 7 central bases correspond to TRBD1. What was sequenced was PBMCs. The sequence derives from a woman aged 40 to 55 in good health and CMV-seronegative. The CDR3 region has the sequence CASRLDRSYYEQYF. DNA sequence: TGTGCCAGCAGACTGGACAGGAGCTACTACGAGCAGTACTTC.